Below, 10 T cell receptor beta chains from the same sample are listed, as sequenced in a study of T cell repertoires in cytomegalovirus infection. No antigens are known for them. MiXCR, run by TCRdb on the reads, gives a single entry per CDR3 protein. Of roughly 800,000 distinct CDR3 sequences in the sample, approximately 32% are singletons; the top ten hold around 13%. This specimen was cultured CD8+ T cells from PBMCs, taken from culture after CMV antigen stimulation. These receptors all come from a human donor in good health (CMV status not recorded). Some clones in this sample may be carry-over from other donors' samples.

This clonotype appeared once. J is TRBJ1-2 and V is TRBV6-5; 10 positions agree with TRBD1. The CDR3 is made up of 15 amino acids. Trimming at V came to 4 bases and at J to 4 bases, leaving 6 bases not matched to a gene. The germline CDR1 and CDR2 sequences are MNHEY and SVGAGI. CDR3 in DNA: TGTGCCAGCAGTTCCTCTTGGGACAGGGGCTATGGCTACACCTTC. Translated, it gives CASSSSWDRGYGYTF.

The rearrangement uses TRBV2 and TRBJ1-4; TRBD1 agrees at 8 bases. This CDR3 region has 17 residues. The V and J ends lost 7 bases and 3 bases, in that order; junction bases with no gene match: 13. Germline V gene data show CDR1 as SNHLY and CDR2 as FYNNEI. The CDR3 region is CASKGQAEWSANEKLFF. The DNA of the CDR3 is TGTGCCAGCAAGGGACAGGCCGAATGGTCGGCTAATGAAAAACTGTTTTTT.

This clonotype has just a few counts. CDR3 DNA sequence: TGTGCCAGCAGCCTCATACAGGGGGCATCCTACGAGCAGTACGTC. Residues: CASSLIQGASYEQYV. This rearrangement joins TRBV7-2 to TRBJ2-7; 9 bases align to TRBD1. The germline CDR1 and CDR2 sequences are SGHTA and FQGNSA. This CDR3 contains 15 residues. V trimming: 5 bases; J trimming: 1 base; junction bases outside the gene matches: 6.

This clonotype occurred a few times. The chain employs TRBV12-3 or TRBV12-4 and TRBJ1-5; TRBD1 might be the D (5 bases). This CDR3 region has 14 residues. V lost 3 bases, J lost 6 bases, and 12 bases lay in between. CDR3 loop: CASSFARVSQPQHF. The CDR3 nucleotides read TGTGCCAGCAGTTTCGCCAGGGTCAGTCAGCCCCAGCATTTT.

This sequence joins TRBV2 and TRBJ2-4; D possibly matches TRBD1 or TRBD2 (6 bases each). Trimming took 8 bases from V and 5 from J, leaving 7 bases between them. This CDR3 contains 11 residues. CDR1 and CDR2 (germline): SNHLY, FYNNEI. CDR3 DNA: TGTGCCAGCGGGGGGCAAAACATTCAGTACTTC. The encoded protein is CASGGQNIQYF. Supplemented by reference TRBV2 and TRBJ2-4, the full variable domain reads EPEVTQTPSHQVTQMGQEVILRCVPISNHLYFYWYRQILGQKVEFLVSFYNNEISEKSEIFDDQFSVERPDGSNFTLKIRSTKLEDSAMYFCASGGQNIQYFGAGTRLSVL.

This clonotype has just a few counts. The chain is built from TRBV12-3 or TRBV12-4 and TRBJ1-3; D not resolved. The CDR3 consists of 17 residues. The V and J ends lost 2 bases and 2 bases respectively, with 16 bases between them. DNA of the CDR3: TGTGCCAGCAGTTTAAATCTGATGGCGGGAACTGGAAACACCATATATTTT. Translated, it gives CASSLNLMAGTGNTIYF.

This clonotype appeared many times. V and J are TRBV7-9 and TRBJ2-7; D may match TRBD1 or TRBD2 (6 bases each). The germline CDR1 and CDR2 sequences are SEHNR and FQNEAQ (reference sequence). The CDR3 totals 15 residues. The V end was cut by 1 base, the J end by 3 bases, with 13 bases between. CDR3 sequence reads: CASSLGGGRLYEQYV. The DNA of the CDR3 is TGTGCCAGCAGCTTAGGAGGGGGGAGACTCTACGAGCAGTACGTC.

This clonotype was detected only a few times. The rearrangement joins TRBV7-9 to TRBJ2-1, with TRBD1 as a possible D gene (5 bases). V was cut by 0 bases and J by 5 bases, with 11 bases left in between. Germline V CDR1 and CDR2: SEHNR, FQNEAQ (reference sequence). The CDR3 has 15 amino acids. In nucleotides, the CDR3 is TGTGCCAGCAGCTTAGCGCAGGGCAGTCACAATGAGCAGTTCTTC. This encodes CASSLAQGSHNEQFF.

The chain uses TRBV5-1 and TRBJ2-1, with unresolved D. V gave up 3 bases and J gave up 11 bases, with 15 bases separating them. Germline assignment: CDR1 SGHRS and CDR2 YFSETQ. The CDR3 covers 13 residues. The CDR3 loop is CASSWQVEYQQFF. The DNA for the CDR3 is TGCGCCAGCAGCTGGCAGGTCGAATACCAGCAGTTCTTC.

The chain combines TRBV7-4 with TRBJ2-5, with 8 bases fitting TRBD1. J lost 5 bases, V lost 10 bases, and 15 bases had no gene match. The CDR3 contains 15 residues. Germline V gene data show CDR1 as SGHVT and CDR2 as SQSDAQ. The CDR3 sequence is CATDRVWAKGETQYF. Written as DNA, the CDR3 is TGTGCCACGGACAGGGTTTGGGCTAAAGGGGAGACCCAGTACTTC.